These 28 T cell receptor beta chains were sequenced from one sample in a study of blood T cell repertoires in COVID-19. Profiling relied on immunoSEQ multiplex PCR, and the TCRdb table lists in-frame clones only, not all of them. In the table there are roughly 53,000 clones, about three quarters of which are singletons. The sample was peripheral blood. The receptors come from a man in his 70s with active or convalescent COVID-19.

The V gene is TRBV7-3, the J gene TRBJ2-3; possible D gene TRBD2, 5 bases. V was trimmed by 4 bases and J by 4 bases, leaving 12 bases between them. The germline V gene encodes CDR1 SGHTA and CDR2 FQGTGA. The CDR3 extends over 14 amino acids. This CDR3 is CASSSGRGSDTQYF. Here the CDR3 DNA reads TGTGCCAGCAGCTCAGGCCGGGGATCAGATACGCAGTATTTT.

This chain connects TRBV6-1 to TRBJ1-2; TRBD1 agrees at 7 bases. The CDR3 sequence is 15 residues long. V lost 5 bases and J lost 8; bases outside the gene matches: 14. CDR1 MNHNS and CDR2 SASEGT come from the germline V gene. The CDR3 DNA is TGTGCCAGCAGTTCGACCGGGACAGCGGTGCAGGGCTACACCTTC. As protein: CASSSTGTAVQGYTF.

This chain connects TRBV3-1 (or the pseudogene TRBV3-2) to TRBJ2-7; no clear D gene. CDR1 is LGHDT and CDR2 is YNNKEL in the germline V gene (reference sequence). Trimming cost V 3 bases and J 6 bases, with 12 bases left between them. This CDR3 is 13 amino acids long. The CDR3 sequence is CASSQNSIAEQYF. CDR3 nucleotides: TGTGCCAGCAGCCAGAACAGTATCGCCGAGCAGTACTTC.

The rearrangement links TRBV7-2 to TRBJ2-5; 7 bases are a match to TRBD2. The CDR3 runs 14 residues. From germline, CDR1 is SGHTA and CDR2 FQGNSA. V trimming: 2 bases; J trimming: 6 bases; junction bases outside the gene matches: 6. The CDR3 nucleotides read TGTGCCAGCAGCTTACCTAGGACTAGAAAGACCCAGTACTTC. This sequence encodes CASSLPRTRKTQYF.

The J gene is TRBJ2-1, the V gene TRBV7-3, with TRBD2 matching over 8 bases. The CDR3 totals 16 residues. The V and J ends lost 5 bases and 6 bases, in that order; junction bases with no gene match: 12. Germline V gene data show CDR1 as SGHTA and CDR2 as FQGTGA. In nucleotides, the CDR3 is TGTGCCAGCAGCCCTAGAGGCCTAGCGGGCTTCAATGAGCAGTTCTTC. Translation gives CASSPRGLAGFNEQFF.

The V and J genes are TRBV27 and TRBJ2-1; 8 bases agree with TRBD2. CDR3 size: 17 residues. V trimming: 6 bases; J trimming: 0 bases; junction bases outside the gene matches: 10. Germline V gene sequence: CDR1 MNHEY, CDR2 SMNVEV (reference sequence). The CDR3 DNA reads as TGTGCCAGCAGATACGGGGGGGGTCGGAGCTCCTACAATGAGCAGTTCTTC. Translating gives CASRYGGGRSSYNEQFF.

V usage is TRBV7-6 and J usage is TRBJ2-3, with TRBD1 matching over 10 bases. The CDR3 has 15 residues. Trimming at V came to 6 bases and at J to 4 bases, leaving 7 bases not matched to a gene. Germline V gene data show CDR1 as SGHVS and CDR2 as FNYEAQ. Here the CDR3 DNA reads TGTGCCAGCAGGAAGACAGGGGGCAACGCAGATACGCAGTATTTT. Translating it yields CASRKTGGNADTQYF.

This clone was seen only a few times. V and J are TRBV6-5 and TRBJ1-2; 8 nucleotides align to TRBD1. J was trimmed by 6 bases and V by 2 bases; bases with no gene match: 5. In germline, CDR1 is MNHEY, CDR2 SVGAGI. The CDR3 is 14 residues long. CDR3 loop: CASSYRDRINGYTF. The CDR3 coding sequence is TGTGCCAGCAGTTACCGGGACAGGATAAATGGCTACACCTTC.

The chain carries TRBV11-3 and TRBJ2-3, with D maybe TRBD2 (5 bases). Trimming stripped 5 bases from V and 2 bases from J, with 14 bases between. The CDR3 is made up of 15 amino acids. Germline V gives CDR1 SGHNT, CDR2 YENEEA. In DNA, the CDR3 is TGTGCCAGCAGCCTGGCTTACGGGGTCACAGATACGCAGTATTTT. Its protein is CASSLAYGVTDTQYF.

V and J are TRBV6-5 and TRBJ1-3, with 8 bases that match TRBD1. Unmatched junction bases numbered 9, after V lost 6 bases and J lost 5 bases. This CDR3 has 15 amino acids. In germline, CDR1 is MNHEY, CDR2 SVGAGI. CDR3: CASSSHGQGRNTIYF. CDR3 nucleotide sequence: TGTGCCAGCAGCTCTCATGGACAGGGCAGAAACACCATATATTTT.

V is TRBV6-2 or TRBV6-3 and J is TRBJ2-7, with TRBD2 matching over 10 bases. With 5 bases clipped from V and 5 bases from J, the junction kept 12 bases outside the gene matches. Germline CDR1 reads MNHEY; CDR2 reads SVGEGT. This CDR3 contains 16 residues. DNA of the CDR3: TGTGCCAGCAGTCCCGCTCTAGCGGGAGCGGCGGACGAGCAGTACTTC. Its translation is CASSPALAGAADEQYF.

This clone was picked up one time. The chain has TRBV14 and TRBJ2-1; D is perhaps TRBD2 (6 bases). CDR1 and CDR2 (germline): SGHDN, FVKESK. With 4 bases removed from V and 7 bases from J, the gap between germline ends came to 11 bases. This CDR3 spans 13 amino acids. CDR3 bases: TGTGCCAGCAGCCGTGGAGGGGTGAATGAGCAGTTCTTC. This sequence encodes CASSRGGVNEQFF.

The chain uses TRBV5-5 and TRBJ1-1, with D possibly being TRBD1 (5 bases). V lost 3 bases, J lost 3 bases, and 12 bases lay in between. The CDR3 is made up of 14 amino acids. Looked up from germline, CDR1 is SGHKS and CDR2 is YYEKEE (reference sequence). The CDR3 DNA reads TGTGCCAGCAGCTGGAGAGGGGAGGACACTGAAGCTTTCTTT. Translating gives CASSWRGEDTEAFF.

CDR3 amino acids: CASSIKTVNTGELFF. As DNA, the CDR3 is TGTGCCAGTAGTATCAAGACAGTGAACACCGGGGAGCTGTTTTTT. This chain uses TRBV19 with TRBJ2-2, with a weak D call TRBD1 (5 bases). The V end was cut by 3 bases, the J end by 1 base, with 9 bases between. CDR1 LNHDA and CDR2 SQIVND come from the germline V gene (reference sequence). The CDR3 is 15 residues long.

This chain uses TRBV6-1 with TRBJ1-2; TRBD1 is a possible D gene (5 bases). The CDR3 is 14 residues long. Germline V gene sequence: CDR1 MNHNS, CDR2 SASEGT. V lost 2 bases and J 4 bases, leaving 11 bases between the germline ends. In nucleotides, the CDR3 is TGTGCCAGCAGTGAACAGGGAGCGGGCTATGGCTACACCTTC. Encoded protein: CASSEQGAGYGYTF.

This sequence joins TRBV23-1 and TRBJ1-6; D uncertain. TRBV23-1 is an open reading frame, and its role is uncertain. CDR3 length equals 16 residues. Trimming took 8 bases from V and 3 from J, leaving 17 bases between them. The CDR3, as DNA: TGCGCCAGCCACAAGAGGTCTTGGTACTATAATTCACCCCTCCACTTT. This sequence encodes CASHKRSWYYNSPLHF.

The chain couples TRBV18 to TRBJ1-1; D not resolved. CDR1 and CDR2 (germline): KGHSH, LQKENI. Trimming left V 5 bases short and J 1 base short, with 11 bases between. The CDR3 spans 14 residues. The CDR3, as DNA: TGTGCCAGCTCAATGGCGGCACCGAACACTGAAGCTTTCTTT. Protein: CASSMAAPNTEAFF.

The rearrangement joins TRBV5-1 to TRBJ1-4, with 7 bases fitting TRBD1. V lost 4 bases, J lost 7 bases, and 7 bases stayed unmatched. The germline gives CDR1 SGHRS, CDR2 YFSETQ. The CDR3 consists of 14 residues. The CDR3 here is CASSPRGTGEKLFF. The DNA for the CDR3 is TGCGCCAGCAGCCCCAGGGGGACGGGTGAAAAACTGTTTTTT.

V gene TRBV24-1 combines with J gene TRBJ1-5, with a possible D match to TRBD1 (5 bases). CDR3 length equals 17 residues. Between the trimmed V and J ends, which lost 3 bases and 1 base, there was a span of 15 bases. The germline CDR1 and CDR2 sequences are KGHDR and SFDVKD. This CDR3 reads CATSDAKLGGSNQPQHF. CDR3 bases: TGTGCCACCAGTGATGCCAAATTGGGGGGAAGCAATCAGCCCCAGCATTTT.

The chain has TRBV10-3 and TRBJ1-1; TRBD1 agrees at 8 bases. CDR1 and CDR2 (germline): ENHRY, SYGVKD. The CDR3 extends over 13 amino acids. Germline trimming cut 11 bases from V and 3 bases from J; bases unmatched to any gene: 8. This CDR3 reads CAGGDRPYTEAFF. The CDR3 DNA reads as TGTGCCGGAGGGGACAGGCCCTACACTGAAGCTTTCTTT.

This chain joins TRBV6-5 and TRBJ2-3; perhaps TRBD1 as D (6 bases). Trimming took off 11 bases at V and 3 bases at J, with 21 bases between the two ends. CDR3 size: 15 residues. Per germline, CDR1 MNHEY and CDR2 SVGAGI. The CDR3 sequence is CAGSGQKGGTDTQYF. CDR3 nucleotides: TGTGCCGGGTCGGGACAAAAGGGTGGGACAGATACGCAGTATTTT.

The J gene is TRBJ1-4, the V gene TRBV5-1; tentatively, D is TRBD1 (5 bases). V was shortened by 4 bases and J by 6 bases, with 22 bases between the two germline ends. The CDR3 is 17 residues long. Per germline, CDR1 SGHRS and CDR2 YFSETQ. The CDR3 coding sequence is TGCGCCAGCAGCCTGGGAGGGGCGCGGGGGAGAGATGAAAAACTGTTTTTT. Its translation is CASSLGGARGRDEKLFF.

In the case of this clone: Other DNA sequences in the same sample also yield this CDR3. The gene calls are TRBV19 and TRBJ1-4; TRBD1 agrees at 7 bases. Germline V lookup: CDR1 LNHDA, CDR2 SQIVND (reference sequence). V dropped 4 bases and J dropped 0; count of bases not matched to a gene: 2. The CDR3 has 15 amino acids. CDR3 nucleotide sequence: TGTGCCAGTAGTACTGGGACAGCAACTAATGAAAAACTGTTTTTT. Its translation is CASSTGTATNEKLFF.

V usage is TRBV19 and J usage is TRBJ1-2, with 9 bases identical to TRBD1. CDR3 size: 14 residues. V gave up 3 bases and J gave up 7 bases; unmatched junction bases: 6. The germline gives CDR1 LNHDA, CDR2 SQIVND (reference sequence). The CDR3 DNA is TGTGCCAGTAGTATGGGACAGGGAGTTGCTGGCTACACCTTC. Its protein product is CASSMGQGVAGYTF.

The J gene is TRBJ1-6, the V gene TRBV14, with 8 bases fitting TRBD1. V gave up 0 bases and J gave up 9 bases; unmatched junction bases: 4. Germline lookup yields CDR1 SGHDN and CDR2 FVKESK. This CDR3 comprises 15 residues. The CDR3, as DNA: TGTGCCAGCAGCCAAGAGGTGACAGGGGCTTCACCCCTCCACTTT. Translated, it gives CASSQEVTGASPLHF.

The CDR3 sequence: CAAQGGNEQYF. The CDR3 DNA follows: TGTGCCGCTCAAGGAGGGAACGAGCAGTACTTC. V gene TRBV6-6 combines with J gene TRBJ2-7, with a tentative D call TRBD2 (6 bases). The ends were cut back, 11 bases at V and 5 bases at J, with 13 bases in the middle. The germline V gene has CDR1 MNHNY and CDR2 SVGAGI (reference sequence). This CDR3 is 11 amino acids long.

The chain links TRBV14 to TRBJ1-6; no clear D gene. CDR1 is SGHDN and CDR2 is FVKESK in the germline V gene. CDR3 length equals 14 residues. The V gene lost 5 bases and the J gene lost 10 bases, with 15 bases spanning the gap. The CDR3 DNA is TGTGCCAGCAGCGTCCACGGCAGCGGGTCACCCCTCCACTTT. Translation: CASSVHGSGSPLHF.

V and J are TRBV9 and TRBJ2-1, with 15 positions matching TRBD2. CDR1 is SGDLS, CDR2 YYNGEE, per germline. With 0 bases clipped from V and 13 bases from J, the junction kept 2 bases outside the gene matches. The CDR3 consists of 14 residues. CDR3 protein: CASSVEGLAGGQFF. The CDR3 coding sequence is TGTGCCAGCAGCGTAGAGGGACTAGCGGGAGGTCAGTTCTTC.